This T cell receptor (beta chain) was observed in a study of Graves' ophthalmopathy and Graves' hyperthyroidism. As for the study in general: Prior to any treatment, peripheral blood was collected at the time of initial diagnosis.

Researchers took RNA transcripts and amplified TCR beta CDR3 regions from them. First-round RT-PCR used HTBI primers; second-round multiplex PCR followed. A single record per CDR3 protein comes from TCRdb applying MiXCR to the multiplex PCR reads. The profile shows 150,000 to 200,000 distinct CDR3 sequences, about two fifths of them singletons. The V and J ends lost 0 bases and 0 bases respectively, with 6 bases between them. The germline V gene has CDR1 DFQATT and CDR2 SNEGSKA (reference sequence). CDR3 size: 14 residues. This TCR derives from a man younger than 40 with Graves' ophthalmopathy. Sequencing was carried out using peripheral blood. The chain joins TRBV20-1 to TRBJ1-3, with a weak D call TRBD1 (5 bases). The CDR3 bases are TGCAGTGCTAGAGATCAGGGCTCTGGAAACACCATATATTTT. This translates into CSARDQGSGNTIYF.